Reported below is one T cell receptor (beta chain). Its matching antigen is unknown. The entry originates in a study of T-cell reconstitution after alpha-beta-depleted transplantation in children. Points from the study as a whole: One year after transplant, T-cell counts and diversity came mostly from newly produced T cells. There were some patients whose high TCRbeta diversity at day 60 came from surviving recipient T cells and thymic progenitors. Alpha-beta T cells present about two months after transplant were reported to originate from several hundred expanded graft clones.

The junction had 8 bases not matched to a gene; V was cut back by 3 bases and J by 4 bases. Germline CDR1 reads DFQATT; CDR2 reads SNEGSKA (reference sequence). This CDR3 is built from 15 residues. Unique molecular identifiers were incorporated when the TCRbeta library was constructed. Via MiXCR, TCRdb re-called the PCR reads, giving one row per CDR3 protein. The sample holds around 580,000 distinct CDR3 sequences, around 27% seen once. The source was PBMCs, collected before TCRalphabeta/CD19-depleted stem cell transplant. The chain combines TRBV20-1 with TRBJ1-5, with 8 positions matching TRBD1. This TCR came from a boy younger than two with Wiskott-Aldrich syndrome, due to receive a stem cell transplant. In nucleotides, the CDR3 is TGCAGTGCTAGGGCCGGACAGGGTAGGAATCAGCCCCAGCATTTT. It specifies CSARAGQGRNQPQHF.